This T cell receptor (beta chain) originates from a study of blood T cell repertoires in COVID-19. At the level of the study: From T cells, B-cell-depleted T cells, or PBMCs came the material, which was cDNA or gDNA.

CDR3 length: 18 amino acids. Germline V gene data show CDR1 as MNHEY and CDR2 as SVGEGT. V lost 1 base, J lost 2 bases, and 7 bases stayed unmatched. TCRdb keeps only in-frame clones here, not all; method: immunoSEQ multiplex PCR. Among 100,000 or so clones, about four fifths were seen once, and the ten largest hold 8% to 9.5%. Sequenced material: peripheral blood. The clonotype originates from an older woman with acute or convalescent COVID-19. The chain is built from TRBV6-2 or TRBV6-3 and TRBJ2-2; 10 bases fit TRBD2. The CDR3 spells CASSYWSGGAVNTGELFF. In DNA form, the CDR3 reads TGTGCCAGCAGTTACTGGAGCGGGGGGGCCGTAAACACCGGGGAGCTGTTTTTT.